This record covers a single T cell receptor beta chain. What it binds is unknown. The method was immunoSEQ multiplex PCR; TCRdb's version includes in-frame clones alone and lacks a portion of them. Found here are 24,000 or so clones, roughly two thirds of them singletons; the top ten hold about 17%. In the ViraFEST assay, antigen-specific CD4+ clonotypes were identified by expansion after peptide-pool stimulation. Scientists isolated CD4+ T cells after an approximately 10-day culture period ended. The person acquired a PCR-confirmed SARS-CoV-2 infection between March and December 2020. IL-2 medium supplanted half the medium on days 3 and 7. This sample is drawn from a study of vaccination effects on CD4 cells after COVID-19. From germline, CDR1 is SGHTA and CDR2 FQGNSA. This CDR3 has 14 residues. Trimming removed 3 bases at V and 0 bases at J, with 7 bases between.

The chain combines TRBV7-2 with TRBJ2-3; D remains unclear. The clonotype comes from a human donor who had a prior SARS-CoV-2 infection. Sequences were derived from CD4+ T cells from PBMCs cultured with SARS-CoV-2 spike peptides, sampled before COVID-19 vaccination. In DNA, the CDR3 is TGTGCCAGCAGCTTCCGGGCAAGCACAGATACGCAGTATTTT. Translated: CASSFRASTDTQYF.